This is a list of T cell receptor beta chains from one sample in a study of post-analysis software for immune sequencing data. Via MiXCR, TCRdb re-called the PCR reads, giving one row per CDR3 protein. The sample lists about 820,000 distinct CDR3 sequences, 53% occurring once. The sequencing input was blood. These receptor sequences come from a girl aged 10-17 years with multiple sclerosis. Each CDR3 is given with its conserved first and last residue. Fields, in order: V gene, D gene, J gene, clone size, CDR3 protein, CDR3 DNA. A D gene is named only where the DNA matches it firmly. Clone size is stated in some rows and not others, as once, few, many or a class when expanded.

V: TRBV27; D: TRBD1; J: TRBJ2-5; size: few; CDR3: CASSSSGTGYATQYF; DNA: TGTGCCAGCAGTTCCTCCGGGACAGGGTATGCGACCCAGTACTTC
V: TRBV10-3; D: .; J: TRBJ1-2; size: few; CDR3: CAISESQGSNYGYTF; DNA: TGTGCCATCAGTGAGTCACAGGGCTCTAACTATGGCTACACCTTC
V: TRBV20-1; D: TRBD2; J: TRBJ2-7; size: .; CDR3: CSARGPSGSSYEQYF; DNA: TGCAGTGCTAGAGGCCCTAGCGGTTCCTCCTACGAGCAGTACTTC
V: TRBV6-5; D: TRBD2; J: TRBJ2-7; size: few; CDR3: CASGREGYEQYF; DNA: TGTGCCAGCGGGAGGGAGGGCTACGAGCAGTACTTC
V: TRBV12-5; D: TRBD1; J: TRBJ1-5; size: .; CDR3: CASGETGGHQPQHF; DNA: TGTGCTAGTGGCGAGACAGGGGGGCATCAGCCCCAGCATTTT
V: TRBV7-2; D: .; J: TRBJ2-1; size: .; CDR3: CASSLYGGAAVNEQFF; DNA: TGTGCCAGCAGCTTATATGGGGGGGCGGCGGTGAATGAGCAGTTCTTC
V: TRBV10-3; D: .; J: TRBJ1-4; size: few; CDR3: CAIRSQVNEKLFF; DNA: TGTGCCATCAGGTCACAGGTTAATGAAAAACTGTTTTTT
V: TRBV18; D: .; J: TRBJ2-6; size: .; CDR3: CASYGSSGANVLTF; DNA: TGTGCCAGCTATGGAAGCTCTGGGGCCAACGTCCTGACTTTC
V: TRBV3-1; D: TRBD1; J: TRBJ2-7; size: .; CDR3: CASSQNSWTGSYEQYF; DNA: TGTGCCAGCAGCCAAAACTCCTGGACAGGGTCCTACGAGCAGTACTTC
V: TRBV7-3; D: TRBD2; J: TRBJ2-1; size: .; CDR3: CASGLVGGTSGAEQFF; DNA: TGTGCCAGCGGCTTAGTTGGAGGGACTAGCGGGGCGGAGCAGTTCTTC
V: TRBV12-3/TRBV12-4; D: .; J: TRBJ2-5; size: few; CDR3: CASSFTIGETQYF; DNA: TGTGCCAGCAGTTTCACAATCGGGGAGACCCAGTACTTC
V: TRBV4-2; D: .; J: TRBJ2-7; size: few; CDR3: CASSQDFSGASYEQYF; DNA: TGTGCCAGCAGCCAAGATTTCAGCGGAGCCTCCTACGAGCAGTACTTC
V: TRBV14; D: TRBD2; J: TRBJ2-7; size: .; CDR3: CASSPAGLDYEQYF; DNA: TGTGCCAGCAGCCCAGCGGGGCTGGACTACGAGCAGTACTTC
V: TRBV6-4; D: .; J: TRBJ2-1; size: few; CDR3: CASSSQGSSSYNEQFF; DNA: TGTGCCAGCAGTTCCCAGGGATCGAGCTCCTACAATGAGCAGTTCTTC
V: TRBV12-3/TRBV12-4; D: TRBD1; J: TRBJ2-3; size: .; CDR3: CASSPTGGANTQYF; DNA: TGTGCCAGCAGTCCCACAGGGGGCGCGAATACGCAGTATTTT
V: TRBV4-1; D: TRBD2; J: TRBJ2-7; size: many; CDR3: CASSQGTSGTYEQYF; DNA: TGTGCCAGCAGCCAAGGGACTAGCGGGACCTACGAGCAGTACTTC
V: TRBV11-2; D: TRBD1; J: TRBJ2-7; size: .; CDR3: CASSSWDRPYEQYF; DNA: TGTGCCAGCAGCTCTTGGGACAGGCCCTACGAGCAGTACTTC
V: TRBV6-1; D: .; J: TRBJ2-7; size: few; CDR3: CASSEWGRAAGQYF; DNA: TGTGCCAGCAGTGAATGGGGCAGGGCGGCGGGCCAGTACTTC
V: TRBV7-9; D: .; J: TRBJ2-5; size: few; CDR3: CASSLVGPYQETQYF; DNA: TGTGCCAGCAGCTTAGTGGGCCCGTACCAAGAGACCCAGTACTTC
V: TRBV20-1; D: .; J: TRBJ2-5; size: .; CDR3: CRARRSQETQYF; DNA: TGCAGGGCTAGGCGGAGCCAAGAGACCCAGTACTTC
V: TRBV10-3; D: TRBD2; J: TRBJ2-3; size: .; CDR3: CAISEGLAGVDTQYF; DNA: TGTGCCATCAGTGAGGGACTAGCGGGGGTGGATACGCAGTATTTT
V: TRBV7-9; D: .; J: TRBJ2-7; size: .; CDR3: CASSGPGSLEQYF; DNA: TGTGCCAGCAGCGGGCCGGGCTCCTTGGAGCAGTACTTC
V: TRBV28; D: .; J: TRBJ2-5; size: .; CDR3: CASRMQGAGGSRKTQYF; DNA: TGTGCCAGCAGGATGCAGGGGGCGGGGGGGAGCAGAAAGACCCAGTACTTC
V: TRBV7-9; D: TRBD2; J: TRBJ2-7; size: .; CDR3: CASSTGTSGRPYEQYF; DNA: TGTGCCAGCAGCACAGGGACTAGCGGGAGACCCTACGAGCAGTACTTC
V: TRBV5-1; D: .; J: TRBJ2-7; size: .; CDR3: CASGFRTASSEQYF; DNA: TGCGCCAGCGGCTTCAGGACTGCCAGCAGCGAGCAGTACTTC
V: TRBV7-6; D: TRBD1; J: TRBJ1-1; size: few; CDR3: CASSHSAGTGSEAFF; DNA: TGTGCCAGCAGCCATTCGGCCGGGACAGGGAGTGAAGCTTTCTTT
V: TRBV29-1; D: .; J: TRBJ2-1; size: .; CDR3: CSVLGPSDEQFF; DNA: TGCAGCGTTCTCGGTCCGTCCGACGAGCAGTTCTTC
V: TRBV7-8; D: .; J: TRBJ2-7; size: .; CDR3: CASSLDQYNEQYF; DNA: TGTGCCAGCAGCCTGGACCAATACAATGAGCAGTACTTC
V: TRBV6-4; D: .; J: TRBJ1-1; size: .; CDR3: CASSALVGTEAFF; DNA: TGTGCCAGCAGTGCCCTGGTAGGCACTGAAGCTTTCTTT
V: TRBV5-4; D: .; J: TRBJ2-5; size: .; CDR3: CASSLGDLQETQYF; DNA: TGTGCCAGCAGCTTGGGGGACCTCCAAGAGACCCAGTACTTC
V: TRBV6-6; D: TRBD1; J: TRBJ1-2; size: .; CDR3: CASSPPGQGPGYTF; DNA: TGTGCCAGCAGTCCTCCGGGACAGGGACCTGGCTACACCTTC
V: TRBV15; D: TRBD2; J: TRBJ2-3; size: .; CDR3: CATSSPSIPIAGEVTDTQYF; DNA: TGTGCCACCAGCAGTCCCTCCATCCCAATAGCGGGAGAGGTCACAGATACGCAGTATTTT
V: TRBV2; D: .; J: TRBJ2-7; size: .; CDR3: CASKGRGWDDYEQYF; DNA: TGTGCCAGCAAGGGCAGGGGATGGGATGACTACGAGCAGTACTTC
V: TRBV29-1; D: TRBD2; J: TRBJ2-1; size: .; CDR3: CSVAVAGGNEQFF; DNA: TGCAGCGTTGCCGTAGCGGGGGGCAATGAGCAGTTCTTC
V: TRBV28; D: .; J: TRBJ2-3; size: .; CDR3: CASSPIKTGTDTQYF; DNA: TGTGCCAGCAGTCCTATTAAGACAGGCACAGATACGCAGTATTTT
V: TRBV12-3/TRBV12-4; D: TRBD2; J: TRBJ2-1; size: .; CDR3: CASRTSGYGEQFF; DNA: TGTGCCAGCAGAACTAGCGGGTACGGTGAGCAGTTCTTC
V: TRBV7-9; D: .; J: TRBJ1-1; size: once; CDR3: CASSKTGVRAEAFF; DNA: TGTGCCAGCAGCAAGACAGGAGTTAGGGCTGAAGCTTTCTTT
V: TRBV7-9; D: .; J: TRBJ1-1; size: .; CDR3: CASRADFMNTEAFF; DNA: TGTGCCAGCAGGGCGGACTTCATGAACACTGAAGCTTTCTTT
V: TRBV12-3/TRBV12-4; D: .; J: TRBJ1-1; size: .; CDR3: CASSSWAFEAFF; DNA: TGTGCCAGCAGTTCCTGGGCCTTTGAAGCTTTCTTT
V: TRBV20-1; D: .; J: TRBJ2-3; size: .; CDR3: CSGEAAWGGDTQYF; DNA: TGCAGTGGCGAGGCAGCATGGGGAGGAGATACGCAGTATTTT
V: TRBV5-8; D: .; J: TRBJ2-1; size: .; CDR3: CASSLESANEQFF; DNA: TGTGCCAGCAGCTTGGAATCGGCCAATGAGCAGTTCTTC
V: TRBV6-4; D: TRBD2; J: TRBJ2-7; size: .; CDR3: CASSEREGYEQYF; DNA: TGTGCCAGCAGTGAGCGGGAGGGCTACGAGCAGTACTTC
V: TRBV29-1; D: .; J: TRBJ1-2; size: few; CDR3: CSVVVFGNYGYTF; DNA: TGCAGCGTTGTTGTTTTCGGCAACTATGGCTACACCTTC
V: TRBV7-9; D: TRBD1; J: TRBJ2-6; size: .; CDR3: CASSPRTGPRHTGANVLTF; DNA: TGTGCCAGCAGCCCGAGGACAGGGCCCAGGCATACTGGGGCCAACGTCCTGACTTTC
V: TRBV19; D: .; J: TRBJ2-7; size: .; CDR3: CASSTRQGLGEQYF; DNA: TGTGCCAGTAGTACCAGACAGGGACTAGGCGAGCAGTACTTC
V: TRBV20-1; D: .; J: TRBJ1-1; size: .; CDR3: CRAFRGTEAFF; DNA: TGCAGGGCCTTTCGTGGGACTGAAGCTTTCTTT
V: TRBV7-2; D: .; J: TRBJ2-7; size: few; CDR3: CASSKPQKVPYEQYF; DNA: TGTGCCAGCAGCAAGCCCCAAAAGGTGCCCTACGAGCAGTACTTC
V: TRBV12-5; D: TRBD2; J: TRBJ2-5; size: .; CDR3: CASGSRAGPETQYF; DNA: TGTGCTAGTGGTTCTAGAGCGGGACCGGAGACCCAGTACTTC
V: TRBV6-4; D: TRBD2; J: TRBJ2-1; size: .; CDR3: CASSDSLGAGGRNEQFF; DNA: TGTGCCAGCAGTGACTCCTTAGGAGCGGGAGGTAGGAATGAGCAGTTCTTC
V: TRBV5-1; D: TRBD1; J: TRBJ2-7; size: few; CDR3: CASSFGQGETYEQYF; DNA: TGCGCCAGCAGCTTTGGACAGGGCGAGACCTACGAGCAGTACTTC